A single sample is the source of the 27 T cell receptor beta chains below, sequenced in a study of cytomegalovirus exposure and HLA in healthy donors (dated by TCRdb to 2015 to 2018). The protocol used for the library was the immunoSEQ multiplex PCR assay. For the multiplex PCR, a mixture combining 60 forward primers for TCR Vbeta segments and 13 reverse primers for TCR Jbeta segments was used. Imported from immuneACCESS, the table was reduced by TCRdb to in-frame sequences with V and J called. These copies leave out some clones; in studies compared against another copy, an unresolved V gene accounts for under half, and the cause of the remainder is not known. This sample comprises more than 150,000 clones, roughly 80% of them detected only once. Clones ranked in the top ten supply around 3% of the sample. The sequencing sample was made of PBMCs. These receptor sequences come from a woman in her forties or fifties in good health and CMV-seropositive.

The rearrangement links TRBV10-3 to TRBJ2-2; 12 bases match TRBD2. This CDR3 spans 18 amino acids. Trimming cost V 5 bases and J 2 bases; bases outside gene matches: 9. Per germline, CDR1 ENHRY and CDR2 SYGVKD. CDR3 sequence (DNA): TGTGCCATCAGTTCGACTAGCGGGGGACGGCCAAACACCGGGGAGCTGTTTTTT. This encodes CAISSTSGGRPNTGELFF.

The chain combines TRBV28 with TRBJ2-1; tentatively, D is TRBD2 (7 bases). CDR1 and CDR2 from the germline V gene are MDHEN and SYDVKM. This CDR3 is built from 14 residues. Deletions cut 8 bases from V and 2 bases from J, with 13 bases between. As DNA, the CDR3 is TGTGCCAGCCGAGGGGGAGGGACCTACAATGAGCAGTTCTTC. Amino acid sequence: CASRGGGTYNEQFF.

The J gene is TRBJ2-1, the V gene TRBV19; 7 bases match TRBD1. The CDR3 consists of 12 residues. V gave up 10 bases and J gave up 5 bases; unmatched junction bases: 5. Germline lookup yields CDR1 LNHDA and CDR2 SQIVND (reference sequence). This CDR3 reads CATGQADNEQFF. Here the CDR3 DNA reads TGTGCCACCGGACAGGCAGACAATGAGCAGTTCTTC.

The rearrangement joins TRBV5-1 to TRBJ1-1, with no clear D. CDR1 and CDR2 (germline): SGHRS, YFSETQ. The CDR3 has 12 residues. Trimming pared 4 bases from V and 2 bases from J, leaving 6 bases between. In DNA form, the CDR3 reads TGCGCCAGCAGCGTCAGTAACACTGAAGCTTTCTTT. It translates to CASSVSNTEAFF.

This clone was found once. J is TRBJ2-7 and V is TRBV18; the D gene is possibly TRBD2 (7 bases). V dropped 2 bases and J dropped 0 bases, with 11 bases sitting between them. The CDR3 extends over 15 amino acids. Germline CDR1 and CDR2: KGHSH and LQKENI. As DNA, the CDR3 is TGTGCCAGCTCACCAGGGGGGGCCACCTCCTACGAGCAGTACTTC. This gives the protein CASSPGGATSYEQYF.

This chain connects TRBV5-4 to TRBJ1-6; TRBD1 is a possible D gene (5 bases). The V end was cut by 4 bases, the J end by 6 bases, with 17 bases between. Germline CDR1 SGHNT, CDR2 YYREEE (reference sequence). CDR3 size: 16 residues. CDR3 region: CASSRENAGGNSPLHF. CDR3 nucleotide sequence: TGTGCCAGCAGCCGTGAAAACGCGGGGGGTAATTCACCCCTCCACTTT. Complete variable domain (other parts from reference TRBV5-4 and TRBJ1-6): ETGVTQSPTHLIKTRGQQVTLRCSSQSGHNTVSWYQQALGQGPQFIFQYYREEENGRGNFPPRFSGLQFPNYSSELNVNALELDDSALYLCASSRENAGGNSPLHFGNGTRLTVT.

The CDR3 loop is CASSGQEGLTGGADTEAFF. The CDR3, as DNA: TGTGCCAGCAGTGGTCAGGAAGGGTTGACAGGGGGCGCGGACACTGAAGCTTTCTTT. J is TRBJ1-1 and V is TRBV27; 10 nucleotides align to TRBD1. Per germline, CDR1 MNHEY and CDR2 SMNVEV (reference sequence). This CDR3 has 19 amino acids. V lost 5 bases and J lost 3; bases outside the gene matches: 18.

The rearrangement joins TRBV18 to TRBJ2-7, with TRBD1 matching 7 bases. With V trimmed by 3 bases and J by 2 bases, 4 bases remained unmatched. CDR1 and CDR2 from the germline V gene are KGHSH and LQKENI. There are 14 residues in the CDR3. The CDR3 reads CASSPPGQPYEQYF. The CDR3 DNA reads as TGTGCCAGCTCACCTCCGGGACAGCCCTACGAGCAGTACTTC.

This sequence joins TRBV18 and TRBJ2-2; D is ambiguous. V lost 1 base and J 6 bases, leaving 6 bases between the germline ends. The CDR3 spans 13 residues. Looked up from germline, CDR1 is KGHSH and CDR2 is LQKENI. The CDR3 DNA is TGTGCCAGCTCACCACAGAGTTCCGGGGAGCTGTTTTTT. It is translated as CASSPQSSGELFF.

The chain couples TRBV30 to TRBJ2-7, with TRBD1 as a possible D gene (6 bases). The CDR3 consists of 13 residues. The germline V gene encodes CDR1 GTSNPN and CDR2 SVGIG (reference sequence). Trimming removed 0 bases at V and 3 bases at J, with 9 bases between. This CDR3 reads CAWSVGQGYEQYF. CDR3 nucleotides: TGTGCCTGGAGTGTGGGACAAGGCTACGAGCAGTACTTC.

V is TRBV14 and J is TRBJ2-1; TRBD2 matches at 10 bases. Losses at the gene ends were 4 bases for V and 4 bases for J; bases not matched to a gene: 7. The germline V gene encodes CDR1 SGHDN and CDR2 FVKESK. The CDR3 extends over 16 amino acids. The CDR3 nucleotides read TGTGCCAGCAGCCGGAGTTCTAGCGGGGGTTACAATGAGCAGTTCTTC. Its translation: CASSRSSSGGYNEQFF.

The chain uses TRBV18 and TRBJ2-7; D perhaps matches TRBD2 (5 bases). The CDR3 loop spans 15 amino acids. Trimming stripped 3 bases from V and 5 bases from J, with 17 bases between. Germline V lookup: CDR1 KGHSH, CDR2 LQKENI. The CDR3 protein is CASSPIPSPGNEQYF. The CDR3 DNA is TGTGCCAGCTCACCGATACCCTCCCCGGGGAACGAGCAGTACTTC.

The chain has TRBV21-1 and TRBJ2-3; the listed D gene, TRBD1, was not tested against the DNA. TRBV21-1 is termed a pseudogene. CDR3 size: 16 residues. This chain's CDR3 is CASGPVDRASTDTQYF. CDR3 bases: TGTGCCAGCGGCCCCGTGGACAGAGCTAGCACAGATACGCAGTATTTT.

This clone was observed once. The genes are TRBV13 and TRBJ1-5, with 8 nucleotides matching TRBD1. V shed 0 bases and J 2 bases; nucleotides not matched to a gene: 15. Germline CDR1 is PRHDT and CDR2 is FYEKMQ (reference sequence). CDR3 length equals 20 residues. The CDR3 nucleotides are TGTGCCAGCAGCTTAGGCCCCACCCGGTCAGGGGGCAAGGGCAATCAGCCCCAGCATTTT. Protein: CASSLGPTRSGGKGNQPQHF.

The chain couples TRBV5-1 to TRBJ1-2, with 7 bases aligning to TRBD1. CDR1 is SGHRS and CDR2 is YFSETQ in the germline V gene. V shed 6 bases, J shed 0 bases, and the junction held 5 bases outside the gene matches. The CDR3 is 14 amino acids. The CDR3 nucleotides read TGCGCCAGCAAGACCGGGACAGCTAACTATGGCTACACCTTC. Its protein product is CASKTGTANYGYTF.

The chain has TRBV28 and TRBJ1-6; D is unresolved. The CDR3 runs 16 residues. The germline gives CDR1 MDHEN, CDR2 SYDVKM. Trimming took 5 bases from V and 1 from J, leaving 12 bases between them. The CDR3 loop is CASSEQFGSYNSPLHF. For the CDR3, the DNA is TGTGCCAGCAGTGAACAGTTTGGTTCCTATAATTCACCCCTCCACTTT.

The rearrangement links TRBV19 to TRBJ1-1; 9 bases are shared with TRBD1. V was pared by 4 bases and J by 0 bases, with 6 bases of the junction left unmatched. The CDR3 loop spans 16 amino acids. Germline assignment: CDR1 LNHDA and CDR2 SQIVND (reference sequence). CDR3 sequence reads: CASSKDRGGVNTEAFF. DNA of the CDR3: TGTGCCAGTAGTAAGGACAGGGGAGGGGTGAACACTGAAGCTTTCTTT. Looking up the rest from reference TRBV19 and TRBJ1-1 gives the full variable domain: DGGITQSPKYLFRKEGQNVTLSCEQNLNHDAMYWYRQDPGQGLRLIYYSQIVNDFQKGDIAEGYSVSREKKESFPLTVTSAQKNPTAFYLCASSKDRGGVNTEAFFGQGTRLTVV.

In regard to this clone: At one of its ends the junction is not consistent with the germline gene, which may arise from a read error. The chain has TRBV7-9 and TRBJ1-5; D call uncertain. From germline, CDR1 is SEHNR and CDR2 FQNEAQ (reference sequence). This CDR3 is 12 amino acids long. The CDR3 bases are TGTTCCAGCAGCTTAAAGGGAGGGCCCCAGCATTTT. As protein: CSSSLKGGPQHF.

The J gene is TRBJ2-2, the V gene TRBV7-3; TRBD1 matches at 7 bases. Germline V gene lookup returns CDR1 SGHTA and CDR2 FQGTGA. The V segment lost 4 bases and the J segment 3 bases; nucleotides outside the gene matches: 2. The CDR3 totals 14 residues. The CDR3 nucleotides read TGTGCCAGCAGCTCTGACAGGGACACCGGGGAGCTGTTTTTT. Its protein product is CASSSDRDTGELFF.

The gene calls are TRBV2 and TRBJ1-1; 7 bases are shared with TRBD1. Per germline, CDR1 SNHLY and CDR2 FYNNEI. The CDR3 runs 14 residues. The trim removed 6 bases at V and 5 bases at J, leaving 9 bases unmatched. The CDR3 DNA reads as TGTGCCAGCAGGGCTTACAGGGGTGGTACTGAAGCTTTCTTT. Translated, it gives CASRAYRGGTEAFF.

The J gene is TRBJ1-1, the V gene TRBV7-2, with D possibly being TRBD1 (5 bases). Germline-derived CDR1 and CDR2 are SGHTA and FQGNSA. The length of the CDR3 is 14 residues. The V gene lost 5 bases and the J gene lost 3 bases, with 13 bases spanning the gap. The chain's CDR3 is CASSPPGIYTEAFF. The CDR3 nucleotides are TGTGCCAGCAGCCCCCCAGGGATTTACACTGAAGCTTTCTTT. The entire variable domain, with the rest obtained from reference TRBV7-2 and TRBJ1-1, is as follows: GAGVSQSPSNKVTEKGKDVELRCDPISGHTALYWYRQSLGQGLEFLIYFQGNSAPDKSGLPSDRFSAERTGGSVSTLTIQRTQQEDSAVYLCASSPPGIYTEAFFGQGTRLTVV.

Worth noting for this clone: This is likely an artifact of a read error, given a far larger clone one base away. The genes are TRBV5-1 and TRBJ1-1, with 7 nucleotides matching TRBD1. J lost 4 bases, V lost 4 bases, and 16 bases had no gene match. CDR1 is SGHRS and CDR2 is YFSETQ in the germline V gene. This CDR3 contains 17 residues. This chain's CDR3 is CASSTPGQSSAGTEAFF. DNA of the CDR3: TGCGCCAGCAGCACACCGGGACAGTCTTCGGCGGGCACTGAAGCTTTCTTT. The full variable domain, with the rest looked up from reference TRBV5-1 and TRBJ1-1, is KAGVTQTPRYLIKTRGQQVTLSCSPISGHRSVSWYQQTPGQGLQFLFEYFSETQRNKGNFPGRFSGRQFSNSRSEMNVSTLELGDSALYLCASSTPGQSSAGTEAFFGQGTRLTVV.

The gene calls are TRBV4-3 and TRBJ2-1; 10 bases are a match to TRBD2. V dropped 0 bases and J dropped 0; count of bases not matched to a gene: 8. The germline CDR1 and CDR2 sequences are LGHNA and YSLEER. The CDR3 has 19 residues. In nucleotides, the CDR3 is TGCGCCAGCAGCCAAGATGTCCCTAGCGGGGGATACTCCTACAATGAGCAGTTCTTC. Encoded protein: CASSQDVPSGGYSYNEQFF.

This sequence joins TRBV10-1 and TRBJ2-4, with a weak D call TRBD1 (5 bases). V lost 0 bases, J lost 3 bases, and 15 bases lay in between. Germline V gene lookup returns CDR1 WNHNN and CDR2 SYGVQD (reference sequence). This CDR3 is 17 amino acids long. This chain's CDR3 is CASSESPPRVGKNIQYF. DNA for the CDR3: TGCGCCAGCAGTGAGTCGCCTCCCAGGGTTGGCAAAAACATTCAGTACTTC.

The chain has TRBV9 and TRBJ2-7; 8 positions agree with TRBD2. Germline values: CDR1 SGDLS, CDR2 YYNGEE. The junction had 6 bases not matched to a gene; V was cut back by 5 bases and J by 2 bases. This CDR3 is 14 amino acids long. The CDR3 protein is CASSPGGLTYEQYF. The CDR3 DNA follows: TGTGCCAGCAGTCCGGGGGGGCTAACCTACGAGCAGTACTTC.

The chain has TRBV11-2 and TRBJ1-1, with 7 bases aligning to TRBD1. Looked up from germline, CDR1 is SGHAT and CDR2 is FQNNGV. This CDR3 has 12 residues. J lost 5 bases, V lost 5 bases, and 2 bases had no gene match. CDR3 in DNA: TGTGCCAGCAGCCGACAGGGAACTGAAGCTTTCTTT. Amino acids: CASSRQGTEAFF.

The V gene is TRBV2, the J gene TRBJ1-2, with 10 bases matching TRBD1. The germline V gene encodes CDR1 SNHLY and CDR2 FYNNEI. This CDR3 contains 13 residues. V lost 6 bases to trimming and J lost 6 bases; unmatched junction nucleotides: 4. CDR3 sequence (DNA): TGTGCCAGCAGCGGACAGGGGGTGCATGGCTACACCTTC. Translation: CASSGQGVHGYTF.